Listed below are T cell receptor beta chains from one sample, sequenced in a study of control samples from healthy donors and cancer patients. The assay was immunoSEQ multiplex PCR, and TCRdb's table has in-frame clones only and misses some. Seen here are roughly 180,000 clones, 90% to 95% observed once, and the top ten hold roughly 4%. Sequencing was done on a sample of blood. The receptors come from an older woman in good health. Each CDR3 is given with its conserved first and last residue. Fields, in order: V gene, clone size, D gene, J gene, CDR3 DNA, CDR3 protein. D genes are given only for firm matches. Clone size appears in some rows only: once, few, many, or a class for an expanded clone.

>TRBV27|.|TRBD1|TRBJ1-5
TGTGCCAGCAGGGGACAGGGGGTTACACAGCCCCAGCATTTT
CASRGQGVTQPQHF
>TRBV7-9|few|.|TRBJ2-1
TGTGCCAGCAGCTTGACAGGAGGGATGGGCAATGAGCAGTTCTTC
CASSLTGGMGNEQFF
>TRBV3-1/TRBV3-2|.|.|TRBJ1-2
TGTGCCAGCAGCCAAAGCAGGGGTAACTATGGCTACACCTTC
CASSQSRGNYGYTF
>TRBV7-2|.|.|TRBJ2-2
TGTGCCAGCAGCTTATTAGCAGGGGCCCCCGGGGAGCTGTTTTTT
CASSLLAGAPGELFF
>TRBV11-2|.|.|TRBJ2-1
TGTGCCAGCAGCGTAGGCCTGGGATCGGGGGAGTCGGAGCAGTTCTTC
CASSVGLGSGESEQFF
>TRBV2|.|.|TRBJ2-6
TGTGCCAGCACTGCTTCTGGGGCCAACGTCCTGACTTTC
CASTASGANVLTF
>TRBV12-5|.|.|TRBJ1-6
TGTGCTAGTGGTTTGGGGGGCGGGAGTCTGGCCCTCCACTTT
CASGLGGGSLALHF
>TRBV6-5|.|.|TRBJ2-2
TGTGCCAGCAGTTACCGCTTCACAGGCGCCGGGGAGCTGTTTTTT
CASSYRFTGAGELFF
>TRBV19|.|.|TRBJ1-6
TGTGCCAGTAGTATAGTATCCGGGTTGGAGACACCCCTCCACTTT
CASSIVSGLETPLHF
>TRBV11-2|.|.|TRBJ1-1
TGTGCCAGCAGCTTAGATAACAGTTTGAACACTGAAGCTTTCTTT
CASSLDNSLNTEAFF
>TRBV19|.|.|TRBJ2-4
TGTGCCAGTAGTCGGGGCAGGGAGGACATTCAGTACTTC
CASSRGREDIQYF
>TRBV4-2|.|.|TRBJ1-6
TGTGCCAGCAGCCAACTGGAAAGCTATAATTCACCCCTCCACTTT
CASSQLESYNSPLHF
>TRBV30|.|TRBD1|TRBJ1-1
TGTGCCTGGAACCGACAGGGCTTGAACACTGAAGCTTTCTTT
CAWNRQGLNTEAFF
>TRBV3-1/TRBV3-2|.|.|TRBJ1-1
TGTGCCAGCAGCCAAGGTACAGGCCTTACGGAAGCTTTCTTT
CASSQGTGLTEAFF
>TRBV30|few|.|TRBJ1-1
TGTGCCTGGAGTGTACAGGGGAACACTGAAGCTTTCTTT
CAWSVQGNTEAFF
>TRBV10-3|.|.|TRBJ1-1
TGTGCCATCAGCGAGTTTGACAGCACTGAAGCTTTCTTT
CAISEFDSTEAFF
>TRBV3-1/TRBV3-2|.|TRBD1|TRBJ1-2
TGTGCCAGCAGCCAAGCCGGACAGGGGGGCTATGGCTACACCTTC
CASSQAGQGGYGYTF
>TRBV6-5|.|.|TRBJ1-2
TGTGCCAGCAGTTACAGCGTCAACTATGGCTACACCTTC
CASSYSVNYGYTF
>TRBV20-1|.|TRBD1|TRBJ1-4
TGCAGTGCTAGTGGGGACAGGGTCCGTGAAAAACTGTTTTTT
CSASGDRVREKLFF
>TRBV5-1|once|.|TRBJ1-1
TGCGCCAGCAGCCCAAGGGGGGGCGGAGGGACTGAAGCTTTCTTT
CASSPRGGGGTEAFF
>TRBV12-5|once|TRBD1|TRBJ1-5
TGTGCTAGTGGTTTTTCGTTGCAACAGGGGGCCACTCAGCCCCAGCATTTT
CASGFSLQQGATQPQHF
>TRBV5-4|.|.|TRBJ2-5
TGTGCCAGCAGCCAGTCGGGACCAGAGACCCAGTACTTC
CASSQSGPETQYF
>TRBV5-1|.|.|TRBJ1-1
TGCGCCAGCAGCTTACGAGGTAGGCACCGCGGCACTGAAGCTTTCTTT
CASSLRGRHRGTEAFF
>TRBV4-3|.|.|TRBJ1-6
TGCGCCAGCAGCCAAGATTGGGGGTCCGGAGGGGATTCACCCCTCCACTTT
CASSQDWGSGGDSPLHF
>TRBV7-8|once|TRBD1|TRBJ1-5
TGTGCCAGCACCCAAACGACAGGGACTTATAGCAATCAGCCCCAGCATTTT
CASTQTTGTYSNQPQHF
>TRBV19|.|.|TRBJ1-2
TGTGCCAGTAGGCTACCGGGGGTCGCCTATGGCTACACCTTC
CASRLPGVAYGYTF
>TRBV6-6|.|TRBD1|TRBJ1-6
TGTGCCAGCAGCCGGGACAGAGTTAATTCACCCCTCCACTTT
CASSRDRVNSPLHF
>TRBV3-1/TRBV3-2|.|TRBD1|TRBJ1-4
TGTGCCAGCAGCCAAAGACAGGGGGCTTTTGAAAAACTGTTTTTT
CASSQRQGAFEKLFF
>TRBV6-4|.|TRBD2|TRBJ2-3
TGTGCCAGCAGTGACTCGAATCTGGGGGGGGAGCGGGATACGCAGTATTTT
CASSDSNLGGERDTQYF
>TRBV2|.|TRBD2|TRBJ2-1
TGTGCCAGCAGACTGGGACTATCAGTCAATGAGCAGTTCTTC
CASRLGLSVNEQFF
>TRBV7-2|.|.|TRBJ1-4
TGTGCCAGCAGCCAAGGATTGCGGGGTGAAAAACTGTTTTTT
CASSQGLRGEKLFF
>TRBV18|.|TRBD2|TRBJ2-2
TGTGCCAGCTCACCACGGAGCGGGGGTAGGACCGGGGAGCTGTTTTTT
CASSPRSGGRTGELFF
>TRBV9|.|TRBD2|TRBJ2-1
TGTGCCAGCAGCGATAGCGGGGTGACCTACAATGAGCAGTTCTTC
CASSDSGVTYNEQFF
>TRBV3-1/TRBV3-2|.|.|TRBJ1-1
TGTGCCAGCAGCCAAGGCTTAGGATTTGAAGCTTTCTTT
CASSQGLGFEAFF
>TRBV10-3|.|.|TRBJ2-7
TGTGCCATCAGTGAGTCGGCCGACGAGCAGTACTTC
CAISESADEQYF
>TRBV9|once|TRBD1|TRBJ1-2
TGTGCCAGCAGCGTAGCTAATTCAGGGGGAACATATGGCTACACCTTC
CASSVANSGGTYGYTF
>TRBV21-1|.|.|TRBJ1-3
TGTGCCAGCAGCTTCCCACCTGGGGGGGGGCTGGACTCTGGAAACACCATATATTTT
CASSFPPGGGLDSGNTIYF
>TRBV5-4|.|TRBD2|TRBJ2-3
TGTGCCAGCAGCTTGGCTGGGCGACTAGCGGGGGGTTTGGATACGCAGTATTTT
CASSLAGRLAGGLDTQYF
>TRBV20-1|.|TRBD1|TRBJ2-7
TGCAGTGCTAGTCTTCCCGGACAGGGGATCTACGAGCAGTACTTC
CSASLPGQGIYEQYF
>TRBV2|.|TRBD1|TRBJ1-2
TGTGCCAGCAGCGGGACAGGGGGCTCCATCCGGGGCTACACCTTC
CASSGTGGSIRGYTF
>TRBV6-2/TRBV6-3|.|.|TRBJ1-5
TGTGCCAGCAGTTACATGGGGACATTCCTGACACCAATCAACCCCCAGCATTTT
CASSYMGTFLTPINPQHF
>TRBV27|.|.|TRBJ2-1
TGTGCCAGCAGTGCATCGGGCCTCTCCTACAATGAGCAGTTCTTC
CASSASGLSYNEQFF
>TRBV7-9|.|TRBD2|TRBJ2-7
TGTGCCAGCAGTTTAGCGGGCCACTCCTACGAGCAGTACTTC
CASSLAGHSYEQYF
>TRBV29-1|.|TRBD1|TRBJ1-1
TGCAGCGACAGACAGGGGAGGCACCCTGAAGCTTTCTTT
CSDRQGRHPEAFF
>TRBV15|.|.|TRBJ2-3
TGTGCCACCACATCGGGTTCGGCAGATACGCAGTATTTT
CATTSGSADTQYF
>TRBV7-2|.|.|TRBJ1-1
TGTGCCAGCAGCTACGGGGGCCCCGAAGCTTTCTTT
CASSYGGPEAFF
>TRBV5-6|.|.|TRBJ1-2
TGTGCCAGCAGCCGGGACATTTCCTACTATGGCTACACCTTC
CASSRDISYYGYTF
>TRBV14|.|TRBD1|TRBJ2-7
TGTGCCAGCAGCCAAGGACAGGGTTCCCGCTACGAGCAGTACTTC
CASSQGQGSRYEQYF
>TRBV4-3|.|.|TRBJ1-1
TGCGCCAGCAGCCAAGGGAGGGCGGAGATGAACACTGAAGCTTTCTTT
CASSQGRAEMNTEAFF
>TRBV20-1|.|.|TRBJ2-1
TGCAGTGCTGAGAACAGAGAGCAGTTCTTC
CSAENREQFF
>TRBV7-2|.|TRBD1|TRBJ1-4
TGTGCCAGCAGCGCAGCCGGGACAGGGAGAGGCGGGGGTAATGAAAAACTGTTTTTT
CASSAAGTGRGGGNEKLFF
>TRBV15|once|.|TRBJ1-2
TGTGCCACCAGCAGTCGAAGGGGGTCCGGCTACACCTTC
CATSSRRGSGYTF
>TRBV19|.|TRBD2|TRBJ2-2
TGTGCCAGTAGGTACCTAGCGGGCACCGGGGAGCTGTTTTTT
CASRYLAGTGELFF
>TRBV5-1|.|.|TRBJ2-7
TGCGCCAGCAGCTTGACCTCCGCCGAGTACGAGCAGTACTTC
CASSLTSAEYEQYF
>TRBV11-2|.|.|TRBJ1-1
TGTGCCAGCAGCTTAGTCCGGATTAGGGACACTGAAGCTTTCTTT
CASSLVRIRDTEAFF
>TRBV19|.|.|TRBJ1-1
TGTGCCAGTAGCAGACGGGGCTCGGCTGAAGCTTTCTTT
CASSRRGSAEAFF
>TRBV4-3|.|.|TRBJ1-5
TGCGCCAGCAGCCAAGGAACTGACCAGCCCCAGCATTTT
CASSQGTDQPQHF
>TRBV4-2|.|TRBD2|TRBJ2-7
TGTGCCAGCAGCCAACCCCTGGGCGGGGGGCTCTACGAGCAGTACTTC
CASSQPLGGGLYEQYF
>TRBV11-2|.|TRBD2|TRBJ2-5
TGTGCCAGCAGCCGACTAGCGGGGGAGACCCAGTACTTC
CASSRLAGETQYF